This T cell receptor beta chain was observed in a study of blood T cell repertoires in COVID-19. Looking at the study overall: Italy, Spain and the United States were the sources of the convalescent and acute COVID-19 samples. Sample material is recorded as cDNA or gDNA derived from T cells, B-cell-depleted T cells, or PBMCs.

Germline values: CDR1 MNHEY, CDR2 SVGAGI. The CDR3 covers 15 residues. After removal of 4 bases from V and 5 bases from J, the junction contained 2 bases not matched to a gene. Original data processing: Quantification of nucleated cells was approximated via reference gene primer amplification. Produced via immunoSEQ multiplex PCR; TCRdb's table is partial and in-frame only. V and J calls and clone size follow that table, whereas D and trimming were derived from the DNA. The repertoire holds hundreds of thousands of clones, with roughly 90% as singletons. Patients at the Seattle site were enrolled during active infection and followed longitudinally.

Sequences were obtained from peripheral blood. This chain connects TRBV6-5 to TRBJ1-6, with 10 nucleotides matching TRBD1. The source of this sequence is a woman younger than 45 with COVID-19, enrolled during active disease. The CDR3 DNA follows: TGTGCCAGCAGTTCTGACAGGGGGCATAATTCACCCCTCCACTTT. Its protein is CASSSDRGHNSPLHF.